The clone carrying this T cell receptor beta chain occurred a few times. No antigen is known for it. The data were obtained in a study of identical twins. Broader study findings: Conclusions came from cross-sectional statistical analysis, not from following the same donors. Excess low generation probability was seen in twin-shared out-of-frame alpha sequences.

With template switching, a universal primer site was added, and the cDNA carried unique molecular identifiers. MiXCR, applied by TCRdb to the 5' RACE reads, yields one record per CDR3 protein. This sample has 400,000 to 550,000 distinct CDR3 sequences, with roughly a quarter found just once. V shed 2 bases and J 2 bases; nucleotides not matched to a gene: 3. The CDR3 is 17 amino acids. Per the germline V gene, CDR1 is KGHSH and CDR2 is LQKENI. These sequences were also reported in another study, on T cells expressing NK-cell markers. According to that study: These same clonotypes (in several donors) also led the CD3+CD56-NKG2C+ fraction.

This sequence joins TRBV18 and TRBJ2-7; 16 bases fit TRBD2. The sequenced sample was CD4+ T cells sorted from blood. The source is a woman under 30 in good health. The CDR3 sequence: CASSPRGTSGRAYEQYF. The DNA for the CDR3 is TGTGCCAGCTCACCAAGGGGGACTAGCGGGAGGGCCTACGAGCAGTACTTC. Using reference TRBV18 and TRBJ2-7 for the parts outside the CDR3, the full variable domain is NAGVMQNPRHLVRRRGQEARLRCSPMKGHSHVYWYRQLPEEGLKFMVYLQKENIIDESGMPKERFSAEFPKEGPSILRIQQVVRGDSAAYFCASSPRGTSGRAYEQYFGPGTRLTVT.